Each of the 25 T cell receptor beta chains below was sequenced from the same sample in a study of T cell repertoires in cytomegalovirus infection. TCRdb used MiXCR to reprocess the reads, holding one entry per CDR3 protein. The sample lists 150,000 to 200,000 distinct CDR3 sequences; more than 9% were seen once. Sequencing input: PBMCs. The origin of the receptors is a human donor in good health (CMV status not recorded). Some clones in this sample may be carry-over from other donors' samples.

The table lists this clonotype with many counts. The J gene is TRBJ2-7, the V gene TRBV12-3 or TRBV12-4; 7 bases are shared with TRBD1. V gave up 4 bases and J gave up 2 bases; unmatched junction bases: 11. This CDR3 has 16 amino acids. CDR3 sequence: CASSYSGGQGAYEQYF. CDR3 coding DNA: TGTGCCAGCAGTTATAGTGGTGGGCAGGGGGCCTACGAGCAGTACTTC.

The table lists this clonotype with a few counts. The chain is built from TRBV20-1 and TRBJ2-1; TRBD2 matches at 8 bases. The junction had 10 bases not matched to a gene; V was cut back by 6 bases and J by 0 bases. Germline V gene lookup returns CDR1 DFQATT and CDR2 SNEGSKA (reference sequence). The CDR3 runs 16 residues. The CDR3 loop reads CSAVVAGTSSYNEQFF. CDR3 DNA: TGCAGTGCGGTGGTAGCGGGGACAAGCTCCTACAATGAGCAGTTCTTC.

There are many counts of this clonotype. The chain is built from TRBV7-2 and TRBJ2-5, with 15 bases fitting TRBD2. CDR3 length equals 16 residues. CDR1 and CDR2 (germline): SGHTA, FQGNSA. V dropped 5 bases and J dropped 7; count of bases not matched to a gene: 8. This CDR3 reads CASSARGTSGGMTQYF. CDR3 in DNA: TGTGCCAGCAGCGCCCGTGGGACTAGCGGGGGGATGACCCAGTACTTC.

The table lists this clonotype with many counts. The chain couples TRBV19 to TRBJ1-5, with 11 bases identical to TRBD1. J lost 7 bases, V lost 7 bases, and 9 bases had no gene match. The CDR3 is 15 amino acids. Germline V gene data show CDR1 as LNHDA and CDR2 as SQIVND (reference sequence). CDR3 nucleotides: TGTGCCAGTACCAAGGGGACAGGGGGAAACCAGCCCCAGCATTTT. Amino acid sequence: CASTKGTGGNQPQHF.

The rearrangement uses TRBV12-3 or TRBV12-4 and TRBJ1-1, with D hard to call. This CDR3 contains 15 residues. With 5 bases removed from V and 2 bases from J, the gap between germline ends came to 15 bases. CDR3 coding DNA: TGTGCCAGCAGTCTAGGCGGGGATTTCAACACTGAAGCTTTCTTT. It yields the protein CASSLGGDFNTEAFF.

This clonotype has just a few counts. The CDR3 loop reads CASSADRANGYTF. The CDR3 bases are TGTGCCAGCAGTGCTGACAGGGCGAATGGCTACACCTTC. The J gene is TRBJ1-2, the V gene TRBV12-3 or TRBV12-4; 7 bases line up with TRBD1. V shed 5 bases and J 6 bases; nucleotides not matched to a gene: 6. CDR3 length: 13 residues.

Here the CDR3 DNA reads TGCAGCGCCCTACTACACAGGTCAGATACGCAGTATTTT. Its translation is CSALLHRSDTQYF. J is TRBJ2-3 and V is TRBV29-1; weak D call: TRBD1 (5 bases). Trimming took off 7 bases at V and 4 bases at J, with 15 bases between the two ends. This CDR3 region has 13 residues. Germline values: CDR1 SQVTM, CDR2 ANQGSEA.

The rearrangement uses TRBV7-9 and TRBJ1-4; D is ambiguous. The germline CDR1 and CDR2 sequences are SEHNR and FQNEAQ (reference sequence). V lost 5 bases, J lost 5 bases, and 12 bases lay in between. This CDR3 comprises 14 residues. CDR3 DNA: TGTGCCAGCAGCCCGTGGAGCGCGAATGAAAAACTGTTTTTT. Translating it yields CASSPWSANEKLFF.

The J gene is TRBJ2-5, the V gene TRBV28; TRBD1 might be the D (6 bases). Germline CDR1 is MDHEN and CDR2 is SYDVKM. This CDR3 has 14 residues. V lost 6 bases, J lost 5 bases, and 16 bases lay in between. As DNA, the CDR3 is TGTGCCAGCAGGCCAGGGGTCCCACTGGAGACCCAGTACTTC. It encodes CASRPGVPLETQYF.

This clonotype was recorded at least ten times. The CDR3 nucleotides are TGTGCCAGCAGCTTAGTGGCAGGTGCAAGGGATACGCAGTATTTT. Amino acid sequence: CASSLVAGARDTQYF. The chain has TRBV7-2 and TRBJ2-3; D gene ambiguous. Germline CDR1 SGHTA, CDR2 FQGNSA. V lost 1 base and J 6 bases, leaving 14 bases between the germline ends. The CDR3 spans 15 residues. Full variable domain (rest looked up from reference TRBV7-2 and TRBJ2-3): GAGVSQSPSNKVTEKGKDVELRCDPISGHTALYWYRQSLGQGLEFLIYFQGNSAPDKSGLPSDRFSAERTGGSVSTLTIQRTQQEDSAVYLCASSLVAGARDTQYFGPGTRLTVL.

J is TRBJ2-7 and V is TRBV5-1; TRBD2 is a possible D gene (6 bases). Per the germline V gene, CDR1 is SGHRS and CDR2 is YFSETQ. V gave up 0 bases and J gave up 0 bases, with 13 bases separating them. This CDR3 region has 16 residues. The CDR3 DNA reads TGCGCCAGCAGCTTGGATGGCGGGACGCCCTCCTACGAGCAGTACTTC. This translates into CASSLDGGTPSYEQYF.

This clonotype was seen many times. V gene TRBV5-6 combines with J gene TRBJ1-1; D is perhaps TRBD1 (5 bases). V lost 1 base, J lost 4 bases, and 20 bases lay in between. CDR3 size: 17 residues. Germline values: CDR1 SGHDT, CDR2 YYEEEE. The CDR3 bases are TGTGCCAGCAGCTTGTCTCGCCGGGACTTTTGGATCACTGAAGCTTTCTTT. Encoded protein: CASSLSRRDFWITEAFF.

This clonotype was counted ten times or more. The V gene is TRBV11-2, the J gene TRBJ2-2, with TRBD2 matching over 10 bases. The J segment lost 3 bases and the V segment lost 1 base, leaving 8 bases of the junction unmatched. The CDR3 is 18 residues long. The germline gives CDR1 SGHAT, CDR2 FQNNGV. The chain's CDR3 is CASSLGLAGEAYTGELFF. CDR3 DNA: TGTGCCAGCAGCTTAGGTCTAGCGGGAGAGGCTTACACCGGGGAGCTGTTTTTT. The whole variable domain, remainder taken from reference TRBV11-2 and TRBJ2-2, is EAGVAQSPRYKIIEKRQSVAFWCNPISGHATLYWYQQILGQGPKLLIQFQNNGVVDDSQLPKDRFSAERLKGVDSTLKIQPAKLEDSAVYLCASSLGLAGEAYTGELFFGEGSRLTVL.

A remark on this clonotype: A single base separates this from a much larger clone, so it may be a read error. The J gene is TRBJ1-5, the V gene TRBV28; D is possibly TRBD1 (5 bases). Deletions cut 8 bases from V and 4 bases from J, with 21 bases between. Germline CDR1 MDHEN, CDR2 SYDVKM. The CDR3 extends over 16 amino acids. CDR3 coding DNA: TGTGCCAGCGGTTCCGGGACTTTCAAGAAAAATCAGCCCCAGCATTTT. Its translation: CASGSGTFKKNQPQHF. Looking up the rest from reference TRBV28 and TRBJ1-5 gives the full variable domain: DVKVTQSSRYLVKRTGEKVFLECVQDMDHENMFWYRQDPGLGLRLIYFSYDVKMKEKGDIPEGYSVSREKKERFSLILESASTNQTSMYLCASGSGTFKKNQPQHFGDGTRLSIL.

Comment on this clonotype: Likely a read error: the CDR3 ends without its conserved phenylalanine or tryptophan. The CDR3 DNA reads TGTGCCAGCAGTTACTCCGCCTGGGGTAACTATGGCTACACCCTC. This translates into CASSYSAWGNYGYTL. The J gene is TRBJ1-2, the V gene TRBV6-2 or TRBV6-3; no clear D gene. The CDR3 length is 15 residues. Trimming cost V 0 bases and J 1 base, with 9 bases left between them. Germline assignment: CDR1 MNHEY and CDR2 SVGEGT.

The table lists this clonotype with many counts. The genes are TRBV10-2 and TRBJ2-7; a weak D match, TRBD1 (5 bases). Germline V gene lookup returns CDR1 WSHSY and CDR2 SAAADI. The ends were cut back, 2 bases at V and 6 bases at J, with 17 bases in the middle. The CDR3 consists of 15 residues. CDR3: CASSEPGQGASEQYF. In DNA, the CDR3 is TGCGCCAGCAGTGAGCCCGGGCAGGGTGCGAGCGAGCAGTACTTC.

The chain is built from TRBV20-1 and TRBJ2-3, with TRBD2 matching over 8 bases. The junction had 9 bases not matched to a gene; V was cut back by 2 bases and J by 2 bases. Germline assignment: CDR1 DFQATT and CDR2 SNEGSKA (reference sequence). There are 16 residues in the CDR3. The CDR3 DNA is TGCAGTGCTAGACCACCGGGGCGGGGGGACACAGATACGCAGTATTTT. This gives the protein CSARPPGRGDTDTQYF.

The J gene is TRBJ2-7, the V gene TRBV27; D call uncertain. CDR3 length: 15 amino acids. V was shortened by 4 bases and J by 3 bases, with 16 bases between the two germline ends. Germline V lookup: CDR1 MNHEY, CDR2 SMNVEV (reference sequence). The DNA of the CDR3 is TGTGCCAGCAGTTATCGGCAGGCGCCCCTCTACGAGCAGTACTTC. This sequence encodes CASSYRQAPLYEQYF.

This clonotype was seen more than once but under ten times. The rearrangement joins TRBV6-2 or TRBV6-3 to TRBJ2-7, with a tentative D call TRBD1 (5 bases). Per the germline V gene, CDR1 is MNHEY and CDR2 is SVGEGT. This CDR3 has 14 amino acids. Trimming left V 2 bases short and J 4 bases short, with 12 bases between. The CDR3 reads CASSYVGPIYEQYF. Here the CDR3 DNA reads TGTGCCAGCAGTTACGTGGGGCCGATATACGAGCAGTACTTC.

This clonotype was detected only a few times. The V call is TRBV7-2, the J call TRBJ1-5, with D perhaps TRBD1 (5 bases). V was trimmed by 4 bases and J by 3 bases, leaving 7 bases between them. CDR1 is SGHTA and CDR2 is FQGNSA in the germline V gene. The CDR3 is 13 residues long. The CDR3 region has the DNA TGTGCCAGCAGCTGGGACCTCAATCAGCCCCAGCATTTT. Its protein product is CASSWDLNQPQHF.

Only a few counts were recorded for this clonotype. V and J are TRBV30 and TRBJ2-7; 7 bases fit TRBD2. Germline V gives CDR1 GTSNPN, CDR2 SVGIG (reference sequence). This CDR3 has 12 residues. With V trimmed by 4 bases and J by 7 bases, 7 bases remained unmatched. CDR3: CAWKSAGWEQYF. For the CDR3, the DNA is TGTGCCTGGAAATCAGCGGGATGGGAGCAGTACTTC.

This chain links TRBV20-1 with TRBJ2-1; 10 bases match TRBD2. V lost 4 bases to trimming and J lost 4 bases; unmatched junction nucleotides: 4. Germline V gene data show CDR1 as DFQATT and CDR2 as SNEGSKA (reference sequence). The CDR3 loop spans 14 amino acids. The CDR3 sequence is CSAIGLAVYNEQFF. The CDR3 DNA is TGCAGTGCTATCGGACTAGCGGTTTACAATGAGCAGTTCTTC.

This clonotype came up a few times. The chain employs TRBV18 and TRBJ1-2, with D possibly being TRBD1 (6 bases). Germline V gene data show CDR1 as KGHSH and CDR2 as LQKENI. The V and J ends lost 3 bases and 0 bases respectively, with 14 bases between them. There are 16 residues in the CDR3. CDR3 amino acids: CASSPSQGTPNYGYTF. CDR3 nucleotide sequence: TGTGCCAGCTCACCCTCGCAAGGGACACCTAACTATGGCTACACCTTC.

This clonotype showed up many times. CDR3 in amino acids: CASSPRTGNADTEAFF. The CDR3 DNA follows: TGTGCCAGCTCACCCCGGACAGGGAATGCTGACACTGAAGCTTTCTTT. The V gene is TRBV18, the J gene TRBJ1-1; 8 nucleotides line up with TRBD1. Germline CDR1 and CDR2: KGHSH and LQKENI. V was pared by 3 bases and J by 3 bases, with 9 bases of the junction left unmatched. The CDR3 has 16 residues.

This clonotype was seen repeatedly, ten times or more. DNA of the CDR3: TGTGCCAGCAGCCCCAGCTTAGCGGCAGATACGCAGTATTTT. Translating it yields CASSPSLAADTQYF. The rearrangement joins TRBV7-2 to TRBJ2-3, with a possible D match to TRBD2 (6 bases). The length of the CDR3 is 14 residues. Germline CDR1 is SGHTA and CDR2 is FQGNSA. Trimming stripped 5 bases from V and 4 bases from J, with 13 bases between.